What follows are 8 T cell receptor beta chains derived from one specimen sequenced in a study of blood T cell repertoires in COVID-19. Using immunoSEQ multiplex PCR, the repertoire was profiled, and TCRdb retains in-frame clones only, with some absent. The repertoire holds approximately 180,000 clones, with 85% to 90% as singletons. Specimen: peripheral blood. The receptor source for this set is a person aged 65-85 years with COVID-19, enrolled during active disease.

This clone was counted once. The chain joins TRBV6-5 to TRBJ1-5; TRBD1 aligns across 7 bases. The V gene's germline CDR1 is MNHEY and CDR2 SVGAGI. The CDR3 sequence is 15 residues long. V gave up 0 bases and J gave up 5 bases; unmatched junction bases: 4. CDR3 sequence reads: CASSYSDRPHQPQHF. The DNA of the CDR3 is TGTGCCAGCAGTTACTCGGACAGGCCACATCAGCCCCAGCATTTT.

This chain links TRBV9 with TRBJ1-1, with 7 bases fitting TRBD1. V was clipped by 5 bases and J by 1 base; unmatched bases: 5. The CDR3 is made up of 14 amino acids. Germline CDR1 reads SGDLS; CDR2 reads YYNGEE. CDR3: CASSTTGKNTEAFF. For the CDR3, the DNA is TGTGCCAGCAGTACGACAGGGAAGAACACTGAAGCTTTCTTT.

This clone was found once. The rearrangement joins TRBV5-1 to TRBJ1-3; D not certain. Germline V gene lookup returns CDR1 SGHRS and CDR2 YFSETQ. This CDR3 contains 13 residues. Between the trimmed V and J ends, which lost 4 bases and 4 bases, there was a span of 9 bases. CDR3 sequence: CASSEIQGNTIYF. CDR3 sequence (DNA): TGCGCCAGCAGCGAGATACAGGGAAACACCATATATTTT.

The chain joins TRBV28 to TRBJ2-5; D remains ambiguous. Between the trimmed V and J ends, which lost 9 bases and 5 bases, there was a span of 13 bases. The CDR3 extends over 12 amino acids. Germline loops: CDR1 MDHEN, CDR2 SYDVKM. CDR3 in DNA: TGTGCCAGTGCTTCCGAGTTGGAGACCCAGTACTTC. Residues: CASASELETQYF. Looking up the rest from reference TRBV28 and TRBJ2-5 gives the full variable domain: DVKVTQSSRYLVKRTGEKVFLECVQDMDHENMFWYRQDPGLGLRLIYFSYDVKMKEKGDIPEGYSVSREKKERFSLILESASTNQTSMYLCASASELETQYFGPGTRLLVL.

CDR3 in DNA: TGTGCCAGCGCCCGTGCTGAGAATGAAAAACTGTTTTTT. Amino acids: CASARAENEKLFF. The chain links TRBV18 to TRBJ1-4; unclear D gene. V lost 8 bases and J lost 5, with 12 bases in between. The CDR3 is 13 residues long. Germline CDR1 KGHSH, CDR2 LQKENI.

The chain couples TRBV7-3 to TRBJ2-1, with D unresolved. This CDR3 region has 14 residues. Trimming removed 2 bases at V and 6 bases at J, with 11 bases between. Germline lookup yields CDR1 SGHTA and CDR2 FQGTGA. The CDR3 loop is CASSLGPSLNEQFF. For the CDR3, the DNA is TGTGCCAGCAGCTTAGGCCCCAGTCTCAATGAGCAGTTCTTC.

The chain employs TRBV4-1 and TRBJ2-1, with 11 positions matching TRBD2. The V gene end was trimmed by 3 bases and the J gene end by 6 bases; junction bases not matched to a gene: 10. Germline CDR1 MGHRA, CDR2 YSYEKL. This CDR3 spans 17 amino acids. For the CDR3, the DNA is TGCGCCAGCAGCCACCTCGCCGGGACTAGCGGACTCAATGAGCAGTTCTTC. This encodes CASSHLAGTSGLNEQFF.

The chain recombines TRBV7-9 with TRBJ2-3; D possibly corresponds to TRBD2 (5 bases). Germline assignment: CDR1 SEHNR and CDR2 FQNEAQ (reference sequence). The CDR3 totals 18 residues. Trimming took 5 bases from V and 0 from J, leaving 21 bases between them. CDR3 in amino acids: CASSPSLRTYSSTDTQYF. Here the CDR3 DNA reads TGTGCCAGCAGCCCCTCCCTAAGGACTTATTCTAGCACAGATACGCAGTATTTT.